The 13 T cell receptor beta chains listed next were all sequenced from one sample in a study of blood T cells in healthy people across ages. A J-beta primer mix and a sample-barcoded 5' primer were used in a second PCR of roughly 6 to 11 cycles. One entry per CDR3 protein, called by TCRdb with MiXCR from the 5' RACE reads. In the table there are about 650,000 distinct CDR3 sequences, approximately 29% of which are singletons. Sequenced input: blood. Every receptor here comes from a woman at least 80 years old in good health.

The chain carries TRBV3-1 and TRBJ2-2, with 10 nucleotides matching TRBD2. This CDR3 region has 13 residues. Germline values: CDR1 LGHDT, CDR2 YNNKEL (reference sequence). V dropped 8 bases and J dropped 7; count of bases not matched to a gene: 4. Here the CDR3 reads CASGLAEGGELFF. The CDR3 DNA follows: TGTGCCAGCGGACTAGCGGAGGGCGGGGAGCTGTTTTTT.

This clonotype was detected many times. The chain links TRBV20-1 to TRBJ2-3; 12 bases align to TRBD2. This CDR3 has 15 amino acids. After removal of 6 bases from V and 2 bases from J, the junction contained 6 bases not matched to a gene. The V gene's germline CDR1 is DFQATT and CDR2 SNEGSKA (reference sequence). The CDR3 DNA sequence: TGCAGTGCGTCGACTAGCGGGGGAGCCACAGATACGCAGTATTTT. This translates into CSASTSGGATDTQYF.

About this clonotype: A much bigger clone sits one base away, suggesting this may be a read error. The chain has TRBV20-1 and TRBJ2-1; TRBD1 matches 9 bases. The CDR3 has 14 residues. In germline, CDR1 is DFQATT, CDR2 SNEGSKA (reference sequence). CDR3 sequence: CSACGTGWMNEQVF. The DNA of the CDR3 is TGCAGTGCTTGCGGGACAGGGTGGATGAATGAGCAGGTCTTC.

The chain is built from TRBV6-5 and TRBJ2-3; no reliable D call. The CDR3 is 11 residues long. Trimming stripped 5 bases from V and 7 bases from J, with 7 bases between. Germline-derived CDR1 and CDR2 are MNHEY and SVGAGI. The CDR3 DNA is TGTGCCAGCAGTGGCGCAAATACGCAGTATTTT. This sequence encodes CASSGANTQYF.

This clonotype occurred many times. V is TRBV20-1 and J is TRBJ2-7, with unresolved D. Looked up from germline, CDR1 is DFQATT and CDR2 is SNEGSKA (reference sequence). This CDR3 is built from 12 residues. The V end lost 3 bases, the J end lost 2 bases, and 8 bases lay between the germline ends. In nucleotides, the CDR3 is TGCAGTGCTAGCCCTAGTGCCTACGAGCAGTACTTC. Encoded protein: CSASPSAYEQYF.

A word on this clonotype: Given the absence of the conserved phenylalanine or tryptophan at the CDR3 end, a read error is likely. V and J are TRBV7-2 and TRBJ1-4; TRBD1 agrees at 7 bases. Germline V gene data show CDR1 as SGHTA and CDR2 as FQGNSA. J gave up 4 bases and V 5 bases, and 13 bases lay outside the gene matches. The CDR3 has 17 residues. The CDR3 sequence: CASSKNPTGVGNEKLFL. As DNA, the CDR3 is TGTGCCAGCAGCAAGAACCCTACAGGGGTGGGTAATGAAAAACTGTTTTTG.

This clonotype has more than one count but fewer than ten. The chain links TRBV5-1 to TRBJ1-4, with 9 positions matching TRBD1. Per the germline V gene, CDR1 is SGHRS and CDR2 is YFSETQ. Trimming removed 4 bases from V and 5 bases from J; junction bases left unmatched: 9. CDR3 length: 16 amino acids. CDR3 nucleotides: TGCGCCAGCAGCCCCGGGACAGGGAATCGGAATGAAAAACTGTTTTTT. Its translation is CASSPGTGNRNEKLFF.

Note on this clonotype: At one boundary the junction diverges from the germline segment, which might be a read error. CDR3 sequence reads: CASSPDDWQDTGELFF. CDR3 in DNA: TGCGCTAGCAGCCCGGATGACTGGCAGGACACCGGGGAGCTGTTTTTT. The gene calls are TRBV4-1 and TRBJ2-2; no definite D call. The CDR3 length is 16 residues. The germline V gene has CDR1 MGHRA and CDR2 YSYEKL.

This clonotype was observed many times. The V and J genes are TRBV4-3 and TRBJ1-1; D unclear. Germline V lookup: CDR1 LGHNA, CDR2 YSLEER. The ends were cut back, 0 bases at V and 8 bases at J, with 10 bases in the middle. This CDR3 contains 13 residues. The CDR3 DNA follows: TGCGCCAGCAGCCAAGATTTAGGTTGGGAAGCTTTCTTT. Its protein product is CASSQDLGWEAFF.

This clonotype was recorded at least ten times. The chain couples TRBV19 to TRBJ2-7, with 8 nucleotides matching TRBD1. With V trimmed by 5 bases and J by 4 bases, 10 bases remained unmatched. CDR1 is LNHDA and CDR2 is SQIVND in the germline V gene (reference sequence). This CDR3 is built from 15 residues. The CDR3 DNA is TGTGCCAGTAGTGAGGGGGACAGGCGAGTATACGAGCAGTACTTC. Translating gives CASSEGDRRVYEQYF.

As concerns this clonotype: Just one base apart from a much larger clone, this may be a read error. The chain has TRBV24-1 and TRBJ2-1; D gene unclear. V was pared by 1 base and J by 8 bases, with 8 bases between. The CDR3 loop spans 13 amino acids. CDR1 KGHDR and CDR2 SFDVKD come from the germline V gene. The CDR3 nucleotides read TGTGCCACCAGTGATTTATTCGACGATGAGCAGTTCTTC. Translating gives CATSDLFDDEQFF.

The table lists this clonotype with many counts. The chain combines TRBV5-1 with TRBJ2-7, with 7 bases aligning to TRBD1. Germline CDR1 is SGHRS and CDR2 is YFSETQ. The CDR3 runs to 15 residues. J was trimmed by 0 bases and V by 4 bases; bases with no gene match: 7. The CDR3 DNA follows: TGCGCCAGCAGCGCATCGGGACAGAGCTCCTACGAGCAGTACTTC. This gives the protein CASSASGQSSYEQYF.

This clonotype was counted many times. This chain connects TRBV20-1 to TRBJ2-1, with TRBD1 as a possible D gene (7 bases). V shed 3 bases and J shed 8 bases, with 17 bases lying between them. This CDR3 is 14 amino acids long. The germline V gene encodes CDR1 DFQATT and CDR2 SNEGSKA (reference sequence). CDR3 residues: CSASRGARGDEQFF. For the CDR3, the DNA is TGCAGTGCTAGTAGGGGCGCCAGGGGGGATGAGCAGTTCTTC.